Given below is one TCR beta chain in context. Its antigen is not known. This sample was taken from a study of T cells in Graves' hyperthyroidism and ophthalmopathy. As for the study in general: At the time of initial diagnosis and before any treatment, peripheral blood was collected. Study observations and caveats: The majority of expanded thyroid clonotypes above 0.001 also appeared in blood.

The authors obtained PBMCs from 9 to 10 ml of fresh peripheral blood. Trimming shortened V by 1 base and J by 12 bases, and 13 bases separated the two germline ends. The germline CDR1 and CDR2 sequences are LGHDT and YNNKEL (reference sequence). This CDR3 has 13 amino acids. The CDR3 regions of TCR beta were amplified from RNA transcripts. An initial round of RT-PCR targeting the TCR CDR3 relied on the HTBI primer set. From the multiplex PCR reads, TCRdb called clonotypes with MiXCR, one entry per CDR3 protein. The sample shows about 300,000 distinct CDR3 sequences, roughly 17% of them seen only once.

Sequencing was carried out using blood. The source is a man aged 30-40 years with Graves' hyperthyroidism. The rearrangement uses TRBV3-1 and TRBJ2-1; D possibly matches TRBD1 or TRBD2 (5 bases each). CDR3 residues: CASSQVLGVGQFF. CDR3 nucleotides: TGTGCCAGCAGCCAAGTGCTGGGGGTCGGGCAGTTCTTC.